This T cell receptor beta chain was profiled in a study of human T cells and chemical hapten exposure. The overall study: Patients were given diphenylcyclopropenone on the scalp weekly across the roughly 25-week study. Among samples, TCR yields varied mainly because of small differences in pooled library volume.

V trimming: 6 bases; J trimming: 10 bases; junction bases outside the gene matches: 9. CDR3 size: 13 residues. It was the library that attached unique molecular identifiers to individual cDNA molecules. TCRdb independently ran MiXCR on the RACE reads; one entry per CDR3 protein. This sample has roughly 56,000 distinct CDR3 sequences, with 8.5% to 10% found just once. Turning to this clonotype: No antigen is known for it.

Stated time point: pre-sensitization, week 0. The treatment is: therapeutic diphenylcyclopropenone sensitization with weekly scalp DPC. It was from unfractionated whole blood that total RNA was extracted. Study outcomes and limitations: Expanded TCRs made up significantly more big CDR3 similarity clusters than controls did.

The V and J genes are TRBV12-3 or TRBV12-4 and TRBJ2-3; 8 nucleotides agree with TRBD2. This TCR was recovered from a woman in her thirties with alopecia areata. Some clones in this sample may be carry-over from other donors' samples. The source was whole blood, collected in connection with sensitization to the hapten diphenylcyclopropenone (DPC). The chain's CDR3 is CASSRYSGEAQYF. The CDR3 nucleotides read TGTGCCAGCAGCCGTTATAGCGGGGAAGCGCAGTATTTT.